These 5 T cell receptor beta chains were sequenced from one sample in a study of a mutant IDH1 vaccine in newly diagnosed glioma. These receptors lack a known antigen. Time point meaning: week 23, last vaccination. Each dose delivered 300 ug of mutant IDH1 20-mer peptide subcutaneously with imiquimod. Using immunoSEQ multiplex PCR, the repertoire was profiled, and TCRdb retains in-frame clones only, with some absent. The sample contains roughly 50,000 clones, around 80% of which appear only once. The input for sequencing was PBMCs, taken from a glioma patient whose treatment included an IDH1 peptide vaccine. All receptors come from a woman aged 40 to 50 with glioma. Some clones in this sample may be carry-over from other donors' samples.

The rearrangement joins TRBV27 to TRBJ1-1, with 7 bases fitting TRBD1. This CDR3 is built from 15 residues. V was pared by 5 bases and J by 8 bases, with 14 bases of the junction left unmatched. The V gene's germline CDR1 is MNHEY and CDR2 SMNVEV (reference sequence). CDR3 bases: TGTGCCAGCAGTCTGGGACAGAACTTGATTTCGGAAGCTTTCTTT. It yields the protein CASSLGQNLISEAFF.

The CDR3 sequence: CASSFERGPSYEQYF. Written as DNA, the CDR3 is TGTGCCAGCAGTTTCGAGCGGGGGCCCTCCTACGAGCAGTACTTC. The rearrangement joins TRBV27 to TRBJ2-7, with 8 bases fitting TRBD2. This CDR3 spans 15 amino acids. CDR1 and CDR2 (germline): MNHEY, SMNVEV (reference sequence). After removal of 3 bases from V and 0 bases from J, the junction contained 4 bases not matched to a gene.

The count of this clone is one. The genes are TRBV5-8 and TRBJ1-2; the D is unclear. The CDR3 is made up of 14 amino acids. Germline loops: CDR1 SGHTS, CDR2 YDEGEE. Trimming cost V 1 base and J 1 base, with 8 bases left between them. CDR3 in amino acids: CASSLSAFNYGYTF. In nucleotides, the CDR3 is TGTGCCAGCAGCTTGTCGGCCTTTAACTATGGCTACACCTTC.

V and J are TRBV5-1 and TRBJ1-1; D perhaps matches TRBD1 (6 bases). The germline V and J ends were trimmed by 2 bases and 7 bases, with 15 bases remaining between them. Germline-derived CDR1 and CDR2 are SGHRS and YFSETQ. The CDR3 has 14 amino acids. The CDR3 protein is CASSFSAGTNEAFF. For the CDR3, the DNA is TGCGCCAGCAGCTTCTCGGCAGGGACAAATGAAGCTTTCTTT.

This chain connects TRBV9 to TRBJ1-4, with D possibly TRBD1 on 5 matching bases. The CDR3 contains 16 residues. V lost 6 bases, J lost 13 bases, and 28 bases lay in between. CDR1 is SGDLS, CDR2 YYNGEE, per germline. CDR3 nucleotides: TGTGCCAGCACGACAGCGAAAAGATGGGAGTCGGATGGACTGTTTTTT. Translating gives CASTTAKRWESDGLFF.